The rows below give T cell receptor beta chains drawn from one sample of a study of blood T cell repertoires in COVID-19. Sequencing used immunoSEQ multiplex PCR; TCRdb keeps in-frame clones, though not all of them. In the table there are 350,000 or so clones, around 88% of which are singletons. Sample: peripheral blood. The receptor set was obtained from a woman aged 30 to 39 with COVID-19, enrolled during active disease. The CDR3 runs from the conserved cysteine through the conserved F or W. D genes are given only for firm matches. Size is stated for part of the rows, as once, few or many counts, or as a class when the clone is expanded.

D	size	J	V	CDR3	DNA
.	.	TRBJ2-2	TRBV4-1	CASSQDQFVNTGELFF	TGCGCCAGCAGCCAAGATCAGTTCGTTAACACCGGGGAGCTGTTTTTT
TRBD1	.	TRBJ1-1	TRBV7-8	CASRPWTGTNTEAFF	TGTGCCAGCAGACCCTGGACAGGGACAAACACTGAAGCTTTCTTT
.	.	TRBJ2-7	TRBV12-3/TRBV12-4	CASSPGIYEQYF	TGTGCCAGCAGCCCCGGTATCTACGAGCAGTACTTC
.	many	TRBJ1-4	TRBV19	CASSIAGNEKLFF	TGTGCCAGTAGTATAGCCGGGAATGAAAAACTGTTTTTT
.	once	TRBJ1-2	TRBV3-1/TRBV3-2	CASSQETYYGYTF	TGTGCCAGCAGCCAAGAAACTTATTATGGCTACACCTTC
.	.	TRBJ1-2	TRBV30	CAWKAPWTVGYGYTF	TGTGCCTGGAAAGCTCCTTGGACAGTGGGCTATGGCTACACCTTC
TRBD1	many	TRBJ1-1	TRBV6-2/TRBV6-3	CASSTYGQGMNTEAFF	TGTGCCAGCAGTACCTACGGACAGGGGATGAACACTGAAGCTTTCTTT
.	.	TRBJ2-7	TRBV27	CASRPSGTYYEQYF	TGTGCCAGCAGGCCGTCCGGGACTTACTACGAGCAGTACTTC
.	.	TRBJ1-4	TRBV6-5	CASRYRDTTNEKLFF	TGTGCCAGCCGATACAGGGATACAACTAATGAAAAACTGTTTTTT
.	.	TRBJ1-2	TRBV29-1	CSVQFGQGGYTF	TGCAGCGTTCAATTCGGGCAGGGTGGCTACACCTTC
.	.	TRBJ2-4	TRBV13	CASSLGPEGGARQNIQYF	TGTGCCAGCAGCTTAGGCCCAGAGGGGGGGGCCCGTCAAAACATTCAGTACTTC
TRBD1	.	TRBJ2-1	TRBV24-1	CATSDLGTGQNEQFF	TGTGCCACCAGTGATCTAGGGACAGGCCAGAATGAGCAGTTCTTC
.	.	TRBJ2-4	TRBV15	CATSRRTGGGIQYF	TGTGCCACCAGCAGACGGACAGGAGGGGGCATTCAGTACTTC
.	.	TRBJ1-2	TRBV28	CASSLIEGNLYGYTF	TGTGCCAGCAGTTTGATTGAGGGCAACCTATATGGCTACACCTTC
TRBD1	.	TRBJ2-7	TRBV19	CASSLGQGGTYEQYF	TGTGCCAGTAGCCTCGGACAGGGCGGCACCTACGAGCAGTACTTC
.	.	TRBJ1-3	TRBV7-9	CASRGPGNTIYF	TGTGCCAGCAGGGGCCCTGGAAACACCATATATTTT
.	.	TRBJ1-5	TRBV28	CASRESNQPQHF	TGTGCCAGCAGGGAGAGCAATCAGCCCCAGCATTTT
.	.	TRBJ1-2	TRBV2	CASSEMAANYGYTF	TGTGCCAGCAGTGAAATGGCAGCTAACTATGGCTACACCTTC
TRBD1	few	TRBJ1-6	TRBV11-2	CASTRDRAYNSPLHF	TGTGCCAGCACTCGGGACAGAGCCTATAATTCACCCCTCCACTTT
.	.	TRBJ1-4	TRBV2	CATLGADLNEKLFF	TGTGCCACCCTTGGGGCAGACCTTAATGAAAAACTGTTTTTT
.	.	TRBJ1-1	TRBV6-5	CASSYRGAGAFF	TGTGCCAGCAGTTACCGAGGCGCCGGAGCTTTCTTT
TRBD1	.	TRBJ2-1	TRBV5-5	CASSTDREWDNEQFF	TGTGCCAGCAGCACTGACAGGGAGTGGGACAATGAGCAGTTCTTC
.	.	TRBJ1-1	TRBV4-1	CASSRPGLEAFF	TGCGCCAGCAGCCGCCCGGGACTTGAAGCTTTCTTT
.	.	TRBJ2-3	TRBV4-1	CASSQALGGATDTQYF	TGCGCCAGCAGCCAAGCGTTAGGGGGGGCAACAGATACGCAGTATTTT
TRBD1	few	TRBJ1-2	TRBV11-2	CASSLSPGQATMATAF	TGTGCCAGCAGCCTCTCCCCGGGACAGGCGACTATGGCTACAGCCTTC
.	.	TRBJ1-2	TRBV6-1	CASSEAAGRVNYGYTF	TGTGCCAGCAGTGAAGCAGCGGGCAGGGTGAACTATGGCTACACCTTC
.	.	TRBJ1-6	TRBV6-5	CASCPSSYNSPLHF	TGTGCCAGCTGTCCGTCCTCCTATAATTCACCCCTCCACTTT
.	.	TRBJ2-1	TRBV2	CASSLILASYEQFF	TGTGCCAGCAGCCTAATACTAGCAAGCTATGAGCAGTTCTTC